Detailed here is one TCR beta chain. This sample is part of a study of blood T cell repertoires in COVID-19. About the study: PBMCs, B-cell-depleted T cells, or T cells were the source of the cDNA or gDNA that made up the material.

Study processing details: From reference gene primer amplification, estimates of nucleated cell counts were derived. Assay used: immunoSEQ multiplex PCR; TCRdb lists only in-frame clones, some missing. D and trimming come from the DNA, and the V and J calls and clone size come from that table. The table includes around 120,000 clones, approximately 83% detected once. The CDR3 is 17 residues long. Trimming took off 2 bases at V and 2 bases at J, with 16 bases between the two ends. CDR1 is MGHDK, CDR2 SYGVNS, per germline. This receptor was taken from a man in his forties with active or convalescent COVID-19. The chain links TRBV25-1 to TRBJ1-3, with D hard to call. Sequenced material: peripheral blood. Here the CDR3 reads CASSERESLGPGNTIYF. CDR3 nucleotides: TGTGCCAGCAGTGAACGAGAGAGCCTTGGTCCTGGAAACACCATATATTTT.